What follows are 8 T cell receptor beta chains derived from one specimen sequenced in a study of blood T cell repertoires in COVID-19. Here immunoSEQ multiplex PCR was the method, and the copy in TCRdb shows in-frame clones only, minus some. The table has around 50,000 clones, roughly nine tenths seen once. The sequenced sample was peripheral blood. Source of these receptors: a man aged 70 or older with active COVID-19.

The chain uses TRBV7-2 and TRBJ2-7, with D possibly TRBD1 on 6 matching bases. The CDR3 totals 14 residues. The V gene's germline CDR1 is SGHTA and CDR2 FQGNSA. Between the trimmed V and J ends, which lost 8 bases and 0 bases, there was a span of 14 bases. The CDR3 spells CASLRGRSSYEQYF. CDR3 DNA: TGTGCCAGCCTCAGGGGACGTAGCTCCTACGAGCAGTACTTC.

V is TRBV11-2 and J is TRBJ2-1; 7 bases are a match to TRBD2. The CDR3 loop spans 16 amino acids. The germline CDR1 and CDR2 sequences are SGHAT and FQNNGV. Trimming removed 1 base from V and 3 bases from J; junction bases left unmatched: 6. DNA of the CDR3: TGTGCCAGCAGCTTAGTTTGGGCGGGGGTCTACAATGAGCAGTTCTTC. This gives the protein CASSLVWAGVYNEQFF.

V gene TRBV5-4 combines with J gene TRBJ2-7; 9 bases line up with TRBD1. V lost 1 base to trimming and J lost 7 bases; unmatched junction nucleotides: 9. This CDR3 has 15 amino acids. Germline V lookup: CDR1 SGHNT, CDR2 YYREEE (reference sequence). The CDR3 loop reads CASSLRGTGWAEQYF. DNA of the CDR3: TGTGCCAGCAGCTTGAGAGGGACAGGGTGGGCTGAGCAGTACTTC.

The V gene is TRBV11-2, the J gene TRBJ1-5; D gene unclear. Germline V gene data show CDR1 as SGHAT and CDR2 as FQNNGV. V was shortened by 5 bases and J by 0 bases, with 11 bases between the two germline ends. The CDR3 sequence is 15 residues long. DNA for the CDR3: TGTGCCAGCAGCATGGTGGCGGATAGCAATCAGCCCCAGCATTTT. Protein: CASSMVADSNQPQHF. Supplemented by reference TRBV11-2 and TRBJ1-5, the full variable domain reads EAGVAQSPRYKIIEKRQSVAFWCNPISGHATLYWYQQILGQGPKLLIQFQNNGVVDDSQLPKDRFSAERLKGVDSTLKIQPAKLEDSAVYLCASSMVADSNQPQHFGDGTRLSIL.

The table lists this clone with a count of one. The rearrangement joins TRBV7-6 to TRBJ2-5; D is perhaps TRBD1 (5 bases). V gave up 8 bases and J gave up 5 bases, with 21 bases separating them. Per germline, CDR1 SGHVS and CDR2 FNYEAQ. The CDR3 consists of 15 residues. DNA for the CDR3: TGTGCCAGCGCCCCTTGGGGCCCGGTGGGGGAGACCCAGTACTTC. Translation: CASAPWGPVGETQYF.

The chain uses TRBV7-2 and TRBJ1-3, with a weak D call TRBD1 (5 bases). The germline V gene has CDR1 SGHTA and CDR2 FQGNSA. The CDR3 is 15 amino acids. The ends were cut back, 7 bases at V and 0 bases at J, with 13 bases in the middle. The CDR3 loop reads CASTLTALSGNTIYF. CDR3 nucleotides: TGTGCCAGCACCCTGACAGCACTCTCTGGAAACACCATATATTTT.

V gene TRBV23-1 combines with J gene TRBJ1-6, with 12 bases that match TRBD1. Being an ORF, TRBV23-1 has a function that is uncertain. The CDR3 runs to 19 residues. With 4 bases clipped from V and 6 bases from J, the junction kept 13 bases outside the gene matches. The CDR3 spells CASSPRAGQGARRNSPLHF. The CDR3 nucleotides read TGCGCCAGCAGTCCAAGAGCGGGACAGGGGGCGAGACGTAATTCACCCCTCCACTTT.

The chain joins TRBV19 to TRBJ2-7, with 7 bases lining up with TRBD1. The junction had 5 bases not matched to a gene; V was cut back by 3 bases and J by 0 bases. From germline, CDR1 is LNHDA and CDR2 SQIVND (reference sequence). This CDR3 has 15 residues. CDR3 in DNA: TGTGCCAGTAGTATCGACAGGGCAAGCTCCTACGAGCAGTACTTC. Translating gives CASSIDRASSYEQYF.